This TCR beta chain was found in a study of blood T cell repertoires in COVID-19. The overall study: The cDNA or gDNA used as material had been derived from T cells, B-cell-depleted T cells, or PBMCs.

Authors' processing steps: Reference gene primers were amplified, and this amplification served to estimate nucleated cell counts. This table comes from immunoSEQ multiplex PCR, and its TCRdb copy is limited to in-frame clones, with some not included. V and J calls and clone size are as listed in that table; D and trimming were resolved from the DNA. The sample consists of 70,000 to 95,000 clones, approximately 78% of them appearing once. Only a few counts were recorded for this clone. The germline V gene encodes CDR1 KGHSH and CDR2 LQKENI. Between the trimmed V and J ends, which lost 2 bases and 6 bases, there was a span of 16 bases. The CDR3 loop spans 15 amino acids.

The V gene is TRBV18, the J gene TRBJ1-1; no clear D. The sequence was obtained from a human donor in a cohort sampled during active COVID-19. The sample was peripheral blood. The CDR3: CASSPAEGWSSEAFF. The CDR3 nucleotides read TGTGCCAGCTCACCAGCAGAGGGTTGGTCCTCTGAAGCTTTCTTT.